The 23 T cell receptor beta chains below were found in one sample sequenced in a study of T cell responses to AZD1222 COVID-19 vaccine. Method: immunoSEQ multiplex PCR; TCRdb's copy keeps in-frame clones and lacks some. The sample comprises over 95,000 clones, approximately 90% of which are singletons, and approximately 4.2% rests with the top ten. Here the sequenced sample was peripheral blood, taken on day 0 of AZD1222 vaccination. The receptors shown here come from an adult in good health.

The chain links TRBV19 to TRBJ2-3; D not resolved. V was shortened by 4 bases and J by 3 bases, with 11 bases between the two germline ends. Per germline, CDR1 LNHDA and CDR2 SQIVND (reference sequence). This CDR3 has 14 residues. CDR3 in amino acids: CASSTAFSTDTQYF. CDR3 coding DNA: TGTGCCAGTAGTACGGCATTTAGTACAGATACGCAGTATTTT.

The chain carries TRBV24-1 and TRBJ1-2, with 8 positions matching TRBD1. CDR1 and CDR2 (germline): KGHDR, SFDVKD. CDR3 length: 16 residues. V lost 4 bases and J lost 7; bases outside the gene matches: 13. The CDR3 here is CATSDPGQGASIGYTF. DNA of the CDR3: TGTGCCACCAGTGACCCCGGGCAGGGGGCGTCTATTGGCTACACCTTC.

This clone was observed a single time. J is TRBJ2-1 and V is TRBV9; 9 bases match TRBD1. V lost 0 bases, J lost 7 bases, and 11 bases stayed unmatched. Germline loops: CDR1 SGDLS, CDR2 YYNGEE. The CDR3 runs 17 residues. CDR3 in amino acids: CASSVGSGTGILNEQFF. The CDR3 DNA reads TGTGCCAGCAGCGTAGGGAGTGGGACAGGGATCCTAAATGAGCAGTTCTTC.

V and J are TRBV18 and TRBJ1-1; no firm D call. The V gene's germline CDR1 is KGHSH and CDR2 LQKENI. Trimming took off 7 bases at V and 1 base at J, with 13 bases between the two ends. The CDR3 extends over 14 amino acids. CDR3 region: CASCCSKENTEAFF. For the CDR3, the DNA is TGTGCCAGCTGTTGCTCTAAGGAGAACACTGAAGCTTTCTTT.

The chain has TRBV7-9 and TRBJ2-1; TRBD2 aligns across 15 bases. V lost 5 bases to trimming and J lost 8 bases; unmatched junction nucleotides: 4. This CDR3 has 15 amino acids. The V gene's germline CDR1 is SEHNR and CDR2 FQNEAQ (reference sequence). Here the CDR3 DNA reads TGTGCCAGCAGCCCGGGACTAGCGGGGGGTTATGAGCAGTTCTTC. It yields the protein CASSPGLAGGYEQFF.

This sequence joins TRBV12-3 or TRBV12-4 and TRBJ1-2, with unresolved D. Trimming removed 6 bases at V and 2 bases at J, with 10 bases between. This CDR3 spans 13 amino acids. CDR3 sequence (DNA): TGTGCCAGCAGCGCACGGGAAAACTATGGCTACACCTTC. Its protein is CASSARENYGYTF.

The gene calls are TRBV6-6 and TRBJ1-5; no definite D call. V was clipped by 7 bases and J by 0 bases, with 10 bases between them. The CDR3 has 14 residues. Germline CDR1 reads MNHNY; CDR2 reads SVGAGI (reference sequence). CDR3 sequence (DNA): TGTGCCAGCAAAGGCCTCCATAGCAATCAGCCCCAGCATTTT. Its protein product is CASKGLHSNQPQHF.

The V gene is TRBV24-1, the J gene TRBJ2-5; 7 positions match TRBD1. Germline loops: CDR1 KGHDR, CDR2 SFDVKD. V shed 9 bases and J 7 bases; nucleotides not matched to a gene: 10. The CDR3 contains 13 residues. The CDR3 DNA is TGTGCCACCGAGCAGGGATCAGGGGGGACCCAGTACTTC. It codes for CATEQGSGGTQYF.

V gene TRBV5-1 combines with J gene TRBJ1-2; unclear D gene. V was trimmed by 0 bases and J by 0 bases, leaving 12 bases between them. The CDR3 extends over 16 amino acids. Germline values: CDR1 SGHRS, CDR2 YFSETQ. The CDR3 reads CASSLGVIGANYGYTF. The CDR3 DNA is TGCGCCAGCAGCTTGGGGGTGATTGGAGCTAACTATGGCTACACCTTC.

The rearrangement links TRBV30 to TRBJ1-1; D not certain. In germline, CDR1 is GTSNPN, CDR2 SVGIG (reference sequence). This CDR3 has 14 residues. The V and J ends lost 1 base and 0 bases respectively, with 9 bases between them. The CDR3 sequence: CAWSDYGLNTEAFF. The CDR3 DNA sequence: TGTGCCTGGAGTGACTACGGGCTGAACACTGAAGCTTTCTTT. The entire variable domain, with the rest obtained from reference TRBV30 and TRBJ1-1, is as follows: SQTIHQWPATLVQPVGSPLSLECTVEGTSNPNLYWYRQAAGRGLQLLFYSVGIGQISSEVPQNLSASRPQDRQFILSSKKLLLSDSGFYLCAWSDYGLNTEAFFGQGTRLTVV.

The sample holds one count of this clone. The CDR3 sequence is CASSQDRGGGLTDTQYF. CDR3 DNA: TGCGCCAGCAGCCAAGATAGAGGGGGGGGGCTCACAGATACGCAGTATTTT. This chain joins TRBV4-3 and TRBJ2-3; weak D call: TRBD2 (7 bases). Per germline, CDR1 LGHNA and CDR2 YSLEER. Trimming took 0 bases from V and 2 from J, leaving 15 bases between them. The CDR3 runs 17 residues.

The chain uses TRBV4-2 and TRBJ2-1; tentatively, D is TRBD1 or TRBD2 (6 bases each). CDR3 size: 15 residues. Trimming pared 4 bases from V and 3 bases from J, leaving 13 bases between. CDR1 is LGHNA, CDR2 YNFKEQ, per germline. CDR3 nucleotides: TGTGCCAGCAGCCGTGGTGAGGGGGGCTACAATGAGCAGTTCTTC. This translates into CASSRGEGGYNEQFF.

The chain employs TRBV5-8 and TRBJ1-5; 10 positions match TRBD1. CDR1 SGHTS and CDR2 YDEGEE come from the germline V gene. The CDR3 spans 14 residues. Trimming at V came to 2 bases and at J to 8 bases, leaving 4 bases not matched to a gene. In DNA form, the CDR3 reads TGTGCCAGCAGCTTTGGACAGGGGGGGAAGCCCCAGCATTTT. This codes for CASSFGQGGKPQHF.

V gene TRBV4-1 combines with J gene TRBJ2-3, with TRBD2 matching over 7 bases. The CDR3 length is 14 residues. The germline V gene has CDR1 MGHRA and CDR2 YSYEKL. The trim removed 3 bases at V and 3 bases at J, leaving 3 bases unmatched. The CDR3 DNA follows: TGCGCCAGCAGCCACGCGGGGGAGACAGATACGCAGTATTTT. Its protein product is CASSHAGETDTQYF.

V is TRBV9 and J is TRBJ2-3, with TRBD2 matching over 9 bases. This CDR3 region has 17 residues. Germline V gene sequence: CDR1 SGDLS, CDR2 YYNGEE. Unmatched junction bases numbered 8, after V lost 1 base and J lost 2 bases. CDR3 region: CASSVRVAGETTDTQYF. The CDR3 coding sequence is TGTGCCAGCAGCGTAAGGGTAGCGGGGGAAACCACAGATACGCAGTATTTT.

The chain couples TRBV6-4 to TRBJ1-2; TRBD1 matches 9 bases. Germline V gene lookup returns CDR1 MRHNA and CDR2 SNTAGT. V gave up 6 bases and J gave up 4 bases; unmatched junction bases: 9. The CDR3 totals 15 residues. CDR3: CASREGTGYSYGYTF. CDR3 DNA: TGTGCCAGCAGAGAAGGGACAGGGTATAGCTATGGCTACACCTTC.

This clone was seen a handful of times. The chain is built from TRBV3-1 (or the pseudogene TRBV3-2) and TRBJ1-1; no definite D call. Germline lookup yields CDR1 LGHDT and CDR2 YNNKEL (reference sequence). The V gene lost 1 base and the J gene lost 10 bases, with 10 bases spanning the gap. The CDR3 length is 12 residues. The CDR3 protein is CASSQVESRAFF. CDR3 coding DNA: TGTGCCAGCAGCCAAGTCGAGTCCCGAGCTTTCTTT.

The V and J genes are TRBV21-1 and TRBJ1-5. TRBV21-1 is a known pseudogene. The CDR3 covers 18 residues. CDR3 nucleotides: TGTGCCAGCACCGAACATAGGGAAAGGTTTGTGAGCAATCAGCCCCAGCATTTT. Translating gives CASTEHRERFVSNQPQHF.

This sequence joins TRBV30 and TRBJ1-2; no firm D call. The CDR3 length is 12 residues. The germline CDR1 and CDR2 sequences are GTSNPN and SVGIG (reference sequence). V was pared by 4 bases and J by 5 bases, with 11 bases between. DNA for the CDR3: TGTGCCTGGAACGATCGGAGGTATGGCTACACCTTC. This translates into CAWNDRRYGYTF. The entire variable domain, with the rest obtained from reference TRBV30 and TRBJ1-2, is as follows: SQTIHQWPATLVQPVGSPLSLECTVEGTSNPNLYWYRQAAGRGLQLLFYSVGIGQISSEVPQNLSASRPQDRQFILSSKKLLLSDSGFYLCAWNDRRYGYTFGSGTRLTVV.

This chain joins TRBV20-1 and TRBJ2-7; D tentatively reads TRBD1 or TRBD2 (5 bases each). CDR3 length: 15 residues. The ends were cut back, 3 bases at V and 10 bases at J, with 25 bases in the middle. Germline CDR1 and CDR2: DFQATT and SNEGSKA (reference sequence). CDR3 coding DNA: TGCAGTGCTAGTTCGTCAGGGACGGGGCACGCTTCCCAGTACTTC. This gives the protein CSASSSGTGHASQYF.

V and J are TRBV6-5 and TRBJ2-6, with 7 bases that match TRBD1. The CDR3 totals 14 residues. Germline CDR1 and CDR2: MNHEY and SVGAGI. The junction had 1 base not matched to a gene; V was cut back by 6 bases and J by 2 bases. The CDR3 DNA is TGTGCCAGCAGGACAGGGACTGGGGCCAACGTCCTGACTTTC. Its protein is CASRTGTGANVLTF.

V usage is TRBV6-6 and J usage is TRBJ2-4, with 7 bases identical to TRBD1. The CDR3 extends over 13 amino acids. Germline trimming cut 10 bases from V and 7 bases from J; bases unmatched to any gene: 10. Germline V gene sequence: CDR1 MNHNY, CDR2 SVGAGI (reference sequence). The CDR3: CAIATGSGNIQYF. The CDR3, as DNA: TGTGCCATCGCGACAGGGAGTGGGAACATTCAGTACTTC.

The chain couples TRBV19 to TRBJ2-1, with D hard to call. Trimming removed 7 bases at V and 0 bases at J, with 16 bases between. CDR3 length: 16 residues. Looked up from germline, CDR1 is LNHDA and CDR2 is SQIVND (reference sequence). CDR3 region: CASTPYTSSSYNEQFF. CDR3 sequence (DNA): TGTGCCAGTACCCCCTATACGTCCAGCTCCTACAATGAGCAGTTCTTC. The full variable domain, completed using reference TRBV19 and TRBJ2-1, is DGGITQSPKYLFRKEGQNVTLSCEQNLNHDAMYWYRQDPGQGLRLIYYSQIVNDFQKGDIAEGYSVSREKKESFPLTVTSAQKNPTAFYLCASTPYTSSSYNEQFFGPGTRLTVL.